The 2 T cell receptor beta chains given below trace back to one sample, sequenced in a study of shared clonotypes between healthy human individuals. Only in-frame clones appear in the TCRdb table, and some are missing; sequencing was by immunoSEQ multiplex PCR. Of nearly 600,000 clones listed, about 95% are singletons. CD45RO-negative CD8 cells positively selected for CCR7 made up the naive population, which excluded terminally differentiated effector memory CD45RA+ cells. Sequenced material: naive CD8+ T cells sorted from blood. These receptors were collected from a woman in her thirties in good health.

This sequence joins TRBV9 and TRBJ2-1; 7 bases match TRBD2. The germline gives CDR1 SGDLS, CDR2 YYNGEE. V shed 4 bases, J shed 0 bases, and the junction held 10 bases outside the gene matches. This CDR3 has 17 amino acids. CDR3 in amino acids: CASSPQTSFSSYNEQFF. In DNA form, the CDR3 reads TGTGCCAGCAGCCCCCAGACTAGCTTCTCCTCCTACAATGAGCAGTTCTTC.

J is TRBJ1-1 and V is TRBV2; D not certain. The CDR3 spans 11 residues. Trimming removed 11 bases at V and 6 bases at J, with 13 bases between. Germline V gene lookup returns CDR1 SNHLY and CDR2 FYNNEI. This chain's CDR3 is CASQFLAEAFF. CDR3 bases: TGTGCCTCCCAGTTCCTCGCTGAAGCTTTCTTT.